The rows below give T cell receptor beta chains drawn from one sample of a study of long-term antiretroviral therapy in people with HIV. The method was immunoSEQ multiplex PCR; TCRdb's version includes in-frame clones alone and lacks a portion of them. Here the sample spans about 16,000 clones, 85% to 90% being singletons. The material was unsorted PBMCs, obtained 0.7 years before starting antiretroviral therapy. All receptors come from a man in his fifties with HIV. Both conserved end residues are trimmed from each CDR3. Each record gives: V gene, J gene, CDR3 protein.

V: TRBV29-1; J: TRBJ2-1; CDR3: SVFRLTGTSGRNEQF
V: TRBV19; J: TRBJ2-3; CDR3: ASSIDRSGQRTDTQY
V: TRBV5-1; J: TRBJ2-5; CDR3: ASSLVGTQETQY
V: TRBV10-3; J: TRBJ1-1; CDR3: AISETGRTEAF
V: TRBV27; J: TRBJ1-2; CDR3: ASKTGGSYYGYT
V: TRBV9; J: TRBJ2-2; CDR3: ASSVTPGVSGELF
V: TRBV7-2; J: TRBJ1-3; CDR3: ASSRQLTATTGNTIY
V: TRBV30; J: TRBJ1-5; CDR3: AWTGSTNQPQH
V: TRBV6-5; J: TRBJ2-1; CDR3: ASSYDTGEQF
V: TRBV5-1; J: TRBJ2-5; CDR3: ASSLMIGEQETQY
V: TRBV29-1; J: TRBJ2-3; CDR3: SVVGLKPDTQY
V: TRBV7-8; J: TRBJ2-7; CDR3: ASSFLETSSYEQY
V: TRBV2; J: TRBJ1-1; CDR3: ASSEWDLNTEAF
V: TRBV10-3; J: TRBJ2-2; CDR3: ATRTSGGARTGELF
V: TRBV11-2; J: TRBJ2-5; CDR3: ASSSGLLRKTQY
V: TRBV4-1; J: TRBJ2-2; CDR3: ASSPTTSGRPDTGELF
V: TRBV7-3; J: TRBJ2-3; CDR3: ASSLGWSTDTQY
V: TRBV11-1; J: TRBJ2-6; CDR3: ASIGGQGRSGANVLT
V: TRBV21-1; J: TRBJ2-3; CDR3: ASSGGRVLLYTDTQY
V: TRBV7-9; J: TRBJ2-7; CDR3: ASSFEEMGDEQY
V: TRBV5-1; J: TRBJ2-1; CDR3: ASSLLTGGPQNEQF
V: TRBV2; J: TRBJ1-1; CDR3: ASSREGIEAF
V: TRBV4-2; J: TRBJ1-2; CDR3: ASSQDLEGYGYT
V: TRBV12-5; J: TRBJ2-7; CDR3: ATAQGESYEQY
V: TRBV15; J: TRBJ1-2; CDR3: ATSRVANTYT
V: TRBV5-8; J: TRBJ1-5; CDR3: ASSLGTGLIYQPQH
V: TRBV7-9; J: TRBJ2-1; CDR3: ASSLGKTGTYNEQF
V: TRBV30; J: TRBJ1-1; CDR3: AWRQVEAF
V: TRBV7-2; J: TRBJ2-5; CDR3: ASSRRDGQETQY